A single sample gave rise to the 14 T cell receptor beta chains below, sequenced in a study of T cell responses to AZD1222 COVID-19 vaccine. Method: immunoSEQ multiplex PCR; TCRdb's copy keeps in-frame clones and lacks some. The sample shows fewer than 150,000 clones, roughly nine tenths of them seen only once. The specimen comprised peripheral blood, sampled on day 0 of AZD1222 vaccination. These receptor sequences come from an adult in good health.

The chain links TRBV3-1 (or the pseudogene TRBV3-2) to TRBJ2-7, with 9 bases aligning to TRBD1. Germline assignment: CDR1 LGHDT and CDR2 YNNKEL (reference sequence). The V segment lost 2 bases and the J segment 1 base; nucleotides outside the gene matches: 9. This CDR3 contains 17 residues. The DNA for the CDR3 is TGTGCCAGCAGCCAATTTGCCGGGACAGGGACATCCTACGAGCAGTACTTC. Protein product: CASSQFAGTGTSYEQYF.

This sequence joins TRBV5-1 and TRBJ2-2; 7 bases map to TRBD1. Germline assignment: CDR1 SGHRS and CDR2 YFSETQ. The CDR3 has 15 amino acids. V shed 0 bases and J 3 bases; nucleotides not matched to a gene: 2. The CDR3 is CASSLGDRDTGELFF. The CDR3 DNA reads as TGCGCCAGCAGCTTGGGGGACAGAGACACCGGGGAGCTGTTTTTT.

The rearrangement joins TRBV14 to TRBJ1-1, with 8 bases aligning to TRBD1. V was clipped by 6 bases and J by 5 bases; unmatched bases: 5. The CDR3 sequence is 13 residues long. CDR1 is SGHDN and CDR2 is FVKESK in the germline V gene. The CDR3 reads CASRDRARTEAFF. The CDR3 DNA is TGTGCCAGCAGGGACAGGGCTCGAACTGAAGCTTTCTTT. Full variable domain (outside the CDR3, taken from reference TRBV14 and TRBJ1-1): EAGVTQFPSHSVIEKGQTVTLRCDPISGHDNLYWYRRVMGKEIKFLLHFVKESKQDESGMPNNRFLAERTGGTYSTLKVQPAELEDSGVYFCASRDRARTEAFFGQGTRLTVV.

The rearrangement uses TRBV18 and TRBJ2-1; D unresolved. The CDR3 sequence is 15 residues long. Germline V gene data show CDR1 as KGHSH and CDR2 as LQKENI. Trimming removed 0 bases at V and 1 base at J, with 7 bases between. This chain's CDR3 is CASSPPVGSYNEQFF. The CDR3 DNA follows: TGTGCCAGCTCACCACCTGTAGGTTCCTACAATGAGCAGTTCTTC.

This sequence joins TRBV7-9 and TRBJ1-5; 7 bases fit TRBD1. Germline V gene sequence: CDR1 SEHNR, CDR2 FQNEAQ (reference sequence). The CDR3 length is 14 residues. The junction had 3 bases not matched to a gene; V was cut back by 4 bases and J by 3 bases. CDR3 residues: CASSSTGPNQPQHF. CDR3 coding DNA: TGTGCCAGCAGCTCGACAGGGCCCAATCAGCCCCAGCATTTT. Full variable domain (rest looked up from reference TRBV7-9 and TRBJ1-5): DTGVSQNPRHKITKRGQNVTFRCDPISEHNRLYWYRQTLGQGPEFLTYFQNEAQLEKSRLLSDRFSAERPKGSFSTLEIQRTEQGDSAMYLCASSSTGPNQPQHFGDGTRLSIL.

The chain employs TRBV7-9 and TRBJ2-7; D possibly uses TRBD1 or TRBD2 (5 bases each). V lost 1 base, J lost 3 bases, and 16 bases lay in between. There are 16 residues in the CDR3. The V gene's germline CDR1 is SEHNR and CDR2 FQNEAQ (reference sequence). The CDR3 DNA is TGTGCCAGCAGCTTAGTTGCAGGGACCTTTTTCTACGAGCAGTACTTC. Its translation: CASSLVAGTFFYEQYF.

The genes are TRBV7-2 and TRBJ2-1; D is undetermined. The CDR3 is 15 amino acids. V was trimmed by 0 bases and J by 6 bases, leaving 12 bases between them. Germline CDR1 is SGHTA and CDR2 is FQGNSA. CDR3 sequence (DNA): TGTGCCAGCAGCTTAGCAGCCAGAAGAGGCAATGAGCAGTTCTTC. Residues: CASSLAARRGNEQFF.

The chain employs TRBV7-8 and TRBJ2-7; no clear D. The CDR3 length is 16 residues. Germline CDR1 SGHVS, CDR2 FQNEAQ. Trimming removed 0 bases from V and 2 bases from J, with 14 bases in between. The CDR3, as DNA: TGTGCCAGCAGCTTAGCAAGGGCAGACTTGCCCTACGAGCAGTACTTC. It translates to CASSLARADLPYEQYF.

This CDR3 reads CASSWGTANYGYTF. For the CDR3, the DNA is TGTGCCAGCAGTTGGGGGACAGCTAACTATGGCTACACCTTC. The V gene is TRBV6-5, the J gene TRBJ1-2; 7 bases align to TRBD1. The junction had 2 bases not matched to a gene; V was cut back by 4 bases and J by 0 bases. Germline loops: CDR1 MNHEY, CDR2 SVGAGI. This CDR3 is 14 amino acids long.

The V gene is TRBV9, the J gene TRBJ2-2; TRBD1 might be the D (6 bases). With 5 bases removed from V and 2 bases from J, the gap between germline ends came to 16 bases. This CDR3 region has 16 residues. Per the germline V gene, CDR1 is SGDLS and CDR2 is YYNGEE. CDR3 region: CASRPGQGPNTGELFF. The CDR3 region has the DNA TGTGCCAGCAGGCCAGGGCAGGGGCCTAACACCGGGGAGCTGTTTTTT.

This chain links TRBV19 with TRBJ2-7, with D tentatively TRBD2 (6 bases). Germline loops: CDR1 LNHDA, CDR2 SQIVND (reference sequence). Trimming left V 5 bases short and J 5 bases short, with 19 bases between. The CDR3 runs 15 residues. The CDR3 loop is CASSEVQMGGNEQYF. The CDR3 region has the DNA TGTGCCAGTAGTGAGGTCCAGATGGGAGGAAACGAGCAGTACTTC.

The gene calls are TRBV28 and TRBJ2-7, with a possible D match to TRBD1 (5 bases). Germline CDR1 MDHEN, CDR2 SYDVKM. The CDR3 is 13 residues long. V was shortened by 5 bases and J by 3 bases, with 11 bases between the two germline ends. The CDR3 loop is CASSAPGHYEQYF. The CDR3 nucleotides are TGTGCCAGCAGTGCCCCCGGACACTACGAGCAGTACTTC.

This clone was recorded once. The CDR3 nucleotides read TGCGCCAGCAGCTTGGCCCTCCCCAGCGGGGGGCCCAAAAACATTCAGTACTTC. Residues: CASSLALPSGGPKNIQYF. The chain uses TRBV5-1 and TRBJ2-4, with 9 bases aligning to TRBD2. This CDR3 is built from 18 residues. V lost 0 bases, J lost 2 bases, and 9 bases stayed unmatched. Per the germline V gene, CDR1 is SGHRS and CDR2 is YFSETQ.

The chain couples TRBV11-3 to TRBJ2-7; 11 bases agree with TRBD2. The CDR3 is 14 residues long. Trimming at V came to 3 bases and at J to 2 bases, leaving 0 bases not matched to a gene. Germline V gives CDR1 SGHNT, CDR2 YENEEA. CDR3 residues: CASSFSGGAYEQYF. CDR3 DNA: TGTGCCAGCAGCTTTAGCGGGGGGGCCTACGAGCAGTACTTC.